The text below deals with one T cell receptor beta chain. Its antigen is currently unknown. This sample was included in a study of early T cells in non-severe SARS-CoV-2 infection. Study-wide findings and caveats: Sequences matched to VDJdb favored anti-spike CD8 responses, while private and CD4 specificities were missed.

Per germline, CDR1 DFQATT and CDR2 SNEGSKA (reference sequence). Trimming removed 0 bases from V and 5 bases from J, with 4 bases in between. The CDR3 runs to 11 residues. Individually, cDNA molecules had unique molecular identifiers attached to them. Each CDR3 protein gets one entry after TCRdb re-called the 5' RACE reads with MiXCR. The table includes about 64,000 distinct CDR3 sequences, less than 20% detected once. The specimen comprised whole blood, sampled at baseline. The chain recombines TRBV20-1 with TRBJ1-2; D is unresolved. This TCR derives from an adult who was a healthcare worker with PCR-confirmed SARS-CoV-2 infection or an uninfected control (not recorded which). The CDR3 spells CSAREGYGYTF. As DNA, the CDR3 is TGCAGTGCTAGAGAAGGATATGGCTACACCTTC.